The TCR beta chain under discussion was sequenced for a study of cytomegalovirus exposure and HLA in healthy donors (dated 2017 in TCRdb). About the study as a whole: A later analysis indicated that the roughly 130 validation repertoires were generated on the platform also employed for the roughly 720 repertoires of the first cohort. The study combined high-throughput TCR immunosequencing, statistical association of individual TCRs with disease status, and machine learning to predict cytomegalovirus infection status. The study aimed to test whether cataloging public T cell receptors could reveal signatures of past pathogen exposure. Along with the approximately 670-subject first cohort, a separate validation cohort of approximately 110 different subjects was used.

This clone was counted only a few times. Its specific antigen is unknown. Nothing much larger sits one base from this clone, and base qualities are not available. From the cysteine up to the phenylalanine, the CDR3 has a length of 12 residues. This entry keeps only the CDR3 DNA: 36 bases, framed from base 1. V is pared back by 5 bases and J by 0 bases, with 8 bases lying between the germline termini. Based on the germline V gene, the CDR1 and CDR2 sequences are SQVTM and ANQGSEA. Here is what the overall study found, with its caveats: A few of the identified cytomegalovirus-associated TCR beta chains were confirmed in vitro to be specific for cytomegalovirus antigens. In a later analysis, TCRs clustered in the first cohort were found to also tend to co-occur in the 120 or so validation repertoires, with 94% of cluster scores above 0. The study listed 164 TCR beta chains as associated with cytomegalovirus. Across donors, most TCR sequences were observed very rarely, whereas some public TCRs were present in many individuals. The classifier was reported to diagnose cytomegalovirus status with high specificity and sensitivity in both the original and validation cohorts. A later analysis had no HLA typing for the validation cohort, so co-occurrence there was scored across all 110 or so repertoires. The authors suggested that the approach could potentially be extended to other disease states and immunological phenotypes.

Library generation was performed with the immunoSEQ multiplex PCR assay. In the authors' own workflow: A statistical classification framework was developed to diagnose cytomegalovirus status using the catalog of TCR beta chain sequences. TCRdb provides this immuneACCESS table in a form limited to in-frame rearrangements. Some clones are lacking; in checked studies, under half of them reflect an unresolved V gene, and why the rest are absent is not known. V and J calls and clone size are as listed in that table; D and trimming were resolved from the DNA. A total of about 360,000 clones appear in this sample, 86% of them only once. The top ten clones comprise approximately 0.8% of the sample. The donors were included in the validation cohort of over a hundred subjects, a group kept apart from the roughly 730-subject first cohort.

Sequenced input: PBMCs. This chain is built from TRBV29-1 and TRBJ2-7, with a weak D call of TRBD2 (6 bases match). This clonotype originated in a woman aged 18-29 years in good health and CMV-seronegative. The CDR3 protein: CSVLTSSYEQYF. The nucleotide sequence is TGCAGCGTTCTGACTAGCTCCTACGAGCAGTACTTC.